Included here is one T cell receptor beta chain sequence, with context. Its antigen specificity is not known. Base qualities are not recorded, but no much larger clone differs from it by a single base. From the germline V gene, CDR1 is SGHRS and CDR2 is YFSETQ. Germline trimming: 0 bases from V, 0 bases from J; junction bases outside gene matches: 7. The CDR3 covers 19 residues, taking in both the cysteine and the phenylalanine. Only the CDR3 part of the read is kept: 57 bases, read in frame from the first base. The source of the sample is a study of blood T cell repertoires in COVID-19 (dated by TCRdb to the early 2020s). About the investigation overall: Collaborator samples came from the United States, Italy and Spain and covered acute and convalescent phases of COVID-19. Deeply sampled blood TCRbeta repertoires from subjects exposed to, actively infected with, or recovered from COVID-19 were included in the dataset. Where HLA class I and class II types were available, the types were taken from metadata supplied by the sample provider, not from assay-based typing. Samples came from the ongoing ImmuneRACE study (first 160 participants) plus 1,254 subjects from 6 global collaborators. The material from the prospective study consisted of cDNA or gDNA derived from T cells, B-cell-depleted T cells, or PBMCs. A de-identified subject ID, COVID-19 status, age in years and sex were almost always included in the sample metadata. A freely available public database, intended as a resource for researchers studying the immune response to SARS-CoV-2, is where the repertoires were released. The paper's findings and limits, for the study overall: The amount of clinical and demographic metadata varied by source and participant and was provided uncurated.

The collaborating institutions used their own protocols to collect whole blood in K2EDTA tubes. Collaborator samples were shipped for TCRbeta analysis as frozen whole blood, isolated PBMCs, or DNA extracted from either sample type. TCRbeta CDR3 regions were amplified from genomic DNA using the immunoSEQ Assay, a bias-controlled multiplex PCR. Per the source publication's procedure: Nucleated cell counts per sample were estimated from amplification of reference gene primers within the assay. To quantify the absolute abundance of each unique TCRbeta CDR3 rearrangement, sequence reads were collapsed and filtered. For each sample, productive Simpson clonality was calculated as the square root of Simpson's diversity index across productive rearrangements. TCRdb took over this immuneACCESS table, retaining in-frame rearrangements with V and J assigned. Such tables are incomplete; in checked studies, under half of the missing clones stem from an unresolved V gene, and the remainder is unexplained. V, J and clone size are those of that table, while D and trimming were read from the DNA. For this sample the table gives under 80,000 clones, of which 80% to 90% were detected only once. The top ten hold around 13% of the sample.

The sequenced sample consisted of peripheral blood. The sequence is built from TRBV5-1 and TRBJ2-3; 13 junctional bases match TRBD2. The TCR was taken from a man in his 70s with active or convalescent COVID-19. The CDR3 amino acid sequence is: CASSLAGLAGEASTDTQYF. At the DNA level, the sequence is TGCGCCAGCAGCTTGGCCGGACTAGCGGGAGAAGCTAGCACAGATACGCAGTATTTT.